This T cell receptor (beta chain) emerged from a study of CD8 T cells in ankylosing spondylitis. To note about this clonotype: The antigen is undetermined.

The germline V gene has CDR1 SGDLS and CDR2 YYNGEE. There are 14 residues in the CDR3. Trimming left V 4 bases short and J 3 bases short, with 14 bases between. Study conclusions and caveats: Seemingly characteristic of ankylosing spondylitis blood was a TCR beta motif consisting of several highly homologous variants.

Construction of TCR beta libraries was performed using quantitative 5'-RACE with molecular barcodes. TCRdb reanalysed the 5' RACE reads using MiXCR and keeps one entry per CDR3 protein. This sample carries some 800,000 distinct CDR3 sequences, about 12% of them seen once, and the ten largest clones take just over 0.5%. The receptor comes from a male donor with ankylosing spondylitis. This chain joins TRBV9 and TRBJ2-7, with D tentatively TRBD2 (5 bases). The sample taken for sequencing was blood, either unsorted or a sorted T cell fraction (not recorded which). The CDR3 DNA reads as TGTGCCAGCAGCCCGGTCGGCAGCGGCTACGAGCAGTACTTC. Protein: CASSPVGSGYEQYF.